This TCR beta chain was documented in a study of blood T cells in healthy people across ages. Trimming cost V 0 bases and J 0 bases; bases outside gene matches: 6. The CDR3 sequence is 17 residues long. CDR1 WNHNN and CDR2 SYGVQD come from the germline V gene (reference sequence). Next came a second PCR, run for about 7 to 12 cycles, which used a sample-barcoded 5' primer along with a J-beta primer mix. Every cDNA molecule carried a tag from a template-switch adaptor bearing 12 random nucleotides. Each CDR3 protein is one row after TCRdb ran MiXCR on the 5' RACE reads. The table records about 1.7 million distinct CDR3 sequences, 28% of them present only once. On this clonotype itself: Antigen unknown.

Whole-study results and caveats: Strong correlation linked observed beta diversity and percent naive T cells. Age showed a roughly linear inverse relationship with TCR beta diversity per million T cells.

The receptor's source is a woman aged 30 to 39 in good health. The chain links TRBV10-1 to TRBJ2-3, with 7 bases aligning to TRBD2. Sequencing input: blood. This CDR3 reads CASSESKAGISTDTQYF. The CDR3 DNA reads TGCGCCAGCAGTGAGTCGAAAGCGGGGATTAGCACAGATACGCAGTATTTT.